This TCR beta chain was retrieved from a study of cytomegalovirus exposure and HLA in healthy donors. Study conclusions and caveats: Common viral pathogens seemed to be connected with several of the most significant clusters, according to a later analysis. The likely origin of a cluster of highly shared sequence variants was a sequencing artifact. TCR beta V- and J-gene trimming, according to a later analysis, was linked to a missense DCLRE1C variant. Rates of TCR association differed by HLA locus in a later analysis, with DRB1 highest and HLA-C lowest.

This clone has more than one count but fewer than ten. The antigen is not known. V shed 8 bases and J shed 3 bases, with 14 bases lying between them. Germline CDR1 reads MNHNY; CDR2 reads SVGAGI (reference sequence). This CDR3 contains 14 residues. The PCR employed 60 Vbeta primers together with 13 Jbeta primers. This table comes from immunoSEQ multiplex PCR, and its TCRdb copy is limited to in-frame clones, with some not included. The table shows 140,000 to 150,000 clones, with about a tenth occurring only once. Material: PBMCs. This chain joins TRBV6-6 and TRBJ1-5; D is unresolved. The receptor comes from a male donor in good health and CMV-seronegative. CDR3 nucleotide sequence: TGTGCCAGCCGCGATACGAGTTACAATCAGCCCCAGCATTTT. This translates into CASRDTSYNQPQHF.